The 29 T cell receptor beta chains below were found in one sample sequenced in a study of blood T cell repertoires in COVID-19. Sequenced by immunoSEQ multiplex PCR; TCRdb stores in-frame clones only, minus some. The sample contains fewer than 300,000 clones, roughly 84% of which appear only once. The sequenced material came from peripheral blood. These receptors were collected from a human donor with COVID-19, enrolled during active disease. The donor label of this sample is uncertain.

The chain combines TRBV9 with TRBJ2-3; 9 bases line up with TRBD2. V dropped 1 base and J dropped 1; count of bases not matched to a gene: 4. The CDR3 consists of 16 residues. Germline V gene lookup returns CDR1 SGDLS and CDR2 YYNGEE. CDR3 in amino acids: CASSVIPSGGTDTQYF. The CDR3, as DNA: TGTGCCAGCAGCGTAATTCCTAGCGGGGGCACAGATACGCAGTATTTT.

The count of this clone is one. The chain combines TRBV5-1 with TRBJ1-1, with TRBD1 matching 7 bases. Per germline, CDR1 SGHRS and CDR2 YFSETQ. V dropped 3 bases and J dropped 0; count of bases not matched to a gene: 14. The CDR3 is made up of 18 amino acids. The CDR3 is CASSSGGRTATMNTEAFF. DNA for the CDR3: TGCGCCAGCAGCTCAGGGGGAAGGACGGCGACTATGAACACTGAAGCTTTCTTT.

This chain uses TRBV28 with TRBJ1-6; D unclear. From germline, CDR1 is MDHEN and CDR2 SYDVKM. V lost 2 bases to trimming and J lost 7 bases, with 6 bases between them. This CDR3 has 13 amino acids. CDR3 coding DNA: TGTGCCAGCAGTTTAGGGAGGAATTCACCCCTCCACTTT. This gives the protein CASSLGRNSPLHF.

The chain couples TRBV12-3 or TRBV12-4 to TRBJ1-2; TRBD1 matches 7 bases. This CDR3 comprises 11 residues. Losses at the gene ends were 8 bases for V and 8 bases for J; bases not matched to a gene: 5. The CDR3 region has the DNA TGTGCCAGCGGTCAGGGGGACGGCTACACCTTC. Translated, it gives CASGQGDGYTF.

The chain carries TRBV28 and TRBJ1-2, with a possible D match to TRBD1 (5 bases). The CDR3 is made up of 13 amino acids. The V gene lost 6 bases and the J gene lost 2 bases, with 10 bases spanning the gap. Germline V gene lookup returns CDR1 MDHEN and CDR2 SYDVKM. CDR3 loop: CASSQGVNYGYTF. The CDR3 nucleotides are TGTGCCAGCAGCCAAGGGGTGAACTATGGCTACACCTTC.

The CDR3: CASSFGRGNTEAFF. DNA for the CDR3: TGTGCCAGCAGTTTTGGTAGGGGGAACACTGAAGCTTTCTTT. The genes are TRBV27 and TRBJ1-1, with D perhaps TRBD1 (5 bases). Germline loops: CDR1 MNHEY, CDR2 SMNVEV (reference sequence). This CDR3 contains 14 residues. Trimming removed 3 bases at V and 1 base at J, with 9 bases between.

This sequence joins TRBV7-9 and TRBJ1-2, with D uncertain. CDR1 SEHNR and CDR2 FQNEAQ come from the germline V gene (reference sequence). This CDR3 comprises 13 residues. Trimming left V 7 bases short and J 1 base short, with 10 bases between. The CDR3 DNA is TGTGCCAGCATGGGTGGGAGTAACTATGGCTACACCTTC. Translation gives CASMGGSNYGYTF. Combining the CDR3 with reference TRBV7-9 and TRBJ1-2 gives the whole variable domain DTGVSQNPRHKITKRGQNVTFRCDPISEHNRLYWYRQTLGQGPEFLTYFQNEAQLEKSRLLSDRFSAERPKGSFSTLEIQRTEQGDSAMYLCASMGGSNYGYTFGSGTRLTVV.

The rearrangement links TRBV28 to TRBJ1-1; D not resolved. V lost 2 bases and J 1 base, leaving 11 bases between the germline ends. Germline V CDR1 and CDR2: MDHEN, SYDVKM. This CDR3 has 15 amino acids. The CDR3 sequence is CASSLLSQRNTEAFF. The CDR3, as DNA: TGTGCCAGCAGTTTACTATCTCAAAGGAACACTGAAGCTTTCTTT.

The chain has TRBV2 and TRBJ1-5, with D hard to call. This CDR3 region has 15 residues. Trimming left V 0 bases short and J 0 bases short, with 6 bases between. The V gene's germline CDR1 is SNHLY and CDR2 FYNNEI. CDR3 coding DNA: TGTGCCAGCAGTGAAGCGCCCGGTAGCAATCAGCCCCAGCATTTT. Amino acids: CASSEAPGSNQPQHF.

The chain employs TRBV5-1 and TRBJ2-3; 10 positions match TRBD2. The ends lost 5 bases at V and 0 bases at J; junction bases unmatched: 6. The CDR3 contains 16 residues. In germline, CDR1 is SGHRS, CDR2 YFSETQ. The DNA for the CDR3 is TGCGCCAGCAGAGGACTAGCGGAGCCGAGCACAGATACGCAGTATTTT. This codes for CASRGLAEPSTDTQYF.

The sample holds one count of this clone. This chain's CDR3 is CASSIGRANTEAFF. The CDR3 nucleotides read TGTGCCAGCAGCATCGGCAGGGCGAACACTGAAGCTTTCTTT. The gene calls are TRBV11-3 and TRBJ1-1, with D maybe TRBD1 (5 bases). Germline CDR1 and CDR2: SGHNT and YENEEA. The CDR3 is 14 residues long. Trimming removed 5 bases at V and 1 base at J, with 11 bases between.

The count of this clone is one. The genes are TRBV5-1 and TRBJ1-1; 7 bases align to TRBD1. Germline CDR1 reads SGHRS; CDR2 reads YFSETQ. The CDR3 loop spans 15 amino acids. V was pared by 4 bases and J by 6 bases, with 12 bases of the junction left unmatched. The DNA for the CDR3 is TGCGCCAGCAGCCGAGAAACAGGGGAAGTCGCTGAAGCTTTCTTT. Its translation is CASSRETGEVAEAFF.

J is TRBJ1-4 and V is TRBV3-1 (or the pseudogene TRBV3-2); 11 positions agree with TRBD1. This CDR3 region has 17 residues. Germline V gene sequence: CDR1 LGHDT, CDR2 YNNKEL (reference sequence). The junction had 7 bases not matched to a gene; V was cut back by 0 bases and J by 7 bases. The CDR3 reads CASSQERGTGGSEKLFF. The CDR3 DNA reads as TGTGCCAGCAGCCAAGAGAGGGGGACAGGGGGATCTGAAAAACTGTTTTTT.

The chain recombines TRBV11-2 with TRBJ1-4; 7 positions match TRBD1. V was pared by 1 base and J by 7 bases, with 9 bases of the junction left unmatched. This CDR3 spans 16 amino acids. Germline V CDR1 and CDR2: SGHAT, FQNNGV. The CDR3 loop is CASSLGTGARGEKLFF. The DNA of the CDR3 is TGTGCCAGCAGCTTAGGTACAGGGGCGCGCGGTGAAAAACTGTTTTTT.

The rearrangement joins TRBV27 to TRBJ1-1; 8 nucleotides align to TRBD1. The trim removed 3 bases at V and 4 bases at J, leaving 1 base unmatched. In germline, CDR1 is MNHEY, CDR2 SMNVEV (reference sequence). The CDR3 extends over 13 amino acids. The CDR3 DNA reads TGTGCCAGCAGTTTCGACAGGGGCACTGAAGCTTTCTTT. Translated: CASSFDRGTEAFF.

The CDR3 sequence: CASSYSSGGSDEKLFF. The CDR3 DNA sequence: TGTGCCAGCAGTTACTCTTCAGGGGGCTCAGATGAAAAACTGTTTTTT. This chain links TRBV6-6 with TRBJ1-4, with 8 bases matching TRBD1. J lost 6 bases, V lost 0 bases, and 6 bases had no gene match. Germline CDR1 and CDR2: MNHNY and SVGAGI (reference sequence). The CDR3 has 16 amino acids.

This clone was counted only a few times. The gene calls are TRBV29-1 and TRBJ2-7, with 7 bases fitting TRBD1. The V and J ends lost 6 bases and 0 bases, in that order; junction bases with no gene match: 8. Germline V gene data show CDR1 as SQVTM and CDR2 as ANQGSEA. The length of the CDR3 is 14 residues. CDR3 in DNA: TGCAGCGTAACCGGGACAGCCCACTCCTACGAGCAGTACTTC. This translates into CSVTGTAHSYEQYF.

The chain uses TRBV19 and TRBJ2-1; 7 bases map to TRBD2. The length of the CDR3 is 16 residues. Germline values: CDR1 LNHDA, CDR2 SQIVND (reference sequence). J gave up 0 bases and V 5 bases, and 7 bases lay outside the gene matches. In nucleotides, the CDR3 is TGTGCCAGTAGTGTTTCTAGCGGTAGCTCCTACAATGAGCAGTTCTTC. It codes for CASSVSSGSSYNEQFF.

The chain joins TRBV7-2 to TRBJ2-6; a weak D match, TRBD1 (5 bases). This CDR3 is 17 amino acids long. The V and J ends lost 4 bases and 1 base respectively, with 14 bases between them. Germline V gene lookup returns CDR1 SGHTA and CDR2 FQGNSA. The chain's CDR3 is CASSSGPPGSGANVLTF. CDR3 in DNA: TGTGCCAGCAGCTCTGGACCGCCAGGGTCTGGGGCCAACGTCCTGACTTTC.

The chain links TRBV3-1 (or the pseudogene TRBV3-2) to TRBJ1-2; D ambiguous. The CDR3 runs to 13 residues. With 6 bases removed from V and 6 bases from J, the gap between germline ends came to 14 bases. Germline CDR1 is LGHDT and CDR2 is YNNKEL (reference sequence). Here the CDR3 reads CASRHGVQDGYTF. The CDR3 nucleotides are TGTGCCAGCAGGCACGGGGTGCAGGATGGCTACACCTTC.

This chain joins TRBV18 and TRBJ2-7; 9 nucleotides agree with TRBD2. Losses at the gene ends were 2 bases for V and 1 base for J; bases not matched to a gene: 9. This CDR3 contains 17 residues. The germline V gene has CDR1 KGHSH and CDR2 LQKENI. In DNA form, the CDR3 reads TGTGCCAGCTCACCAGGGACTAGCCCCCCCCTTTCCTACGAGCAGTACTTC. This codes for CASSPGTSPPLSYEQYF. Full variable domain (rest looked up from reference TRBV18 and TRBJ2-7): NAGVMQNPRHLVRRRGQEARLRCSPMKGHSHVYWYRQLPEEGLKFMVYLQKENIIDESGMPKERFSAEFPKEGPSILRIQQVVRGDSAAYFCASSPGTSPPLSYEQYFGPGTRLTVT.

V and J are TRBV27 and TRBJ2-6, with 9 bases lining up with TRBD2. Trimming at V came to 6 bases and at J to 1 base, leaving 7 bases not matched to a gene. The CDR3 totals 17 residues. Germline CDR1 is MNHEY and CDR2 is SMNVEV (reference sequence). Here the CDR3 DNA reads TGTGCCAGCAGGGTAGCGGGAGAATTGTCTGGGGCCAACGTCCTGACTTTC. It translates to CASRVAGELSGANVLTF.

In DNA, the CDR3 is TGTGCCAGCAGCTTCAGGGGTGAAAAACTGTTTTTT. Translated, it gives CASSFRGEKLFF. The V and J genes are TRBV7-6 and TRBJ1-4, with D perhaps TRBD1 (6 bases). CDR1 and CDR2 from the germline V gene are SGHVS and FNYEAQ. The CDR3 has 12 residues. The V gene lost 3 bases and the J gene lost 7 bases, with 6 bases spanning the gap.

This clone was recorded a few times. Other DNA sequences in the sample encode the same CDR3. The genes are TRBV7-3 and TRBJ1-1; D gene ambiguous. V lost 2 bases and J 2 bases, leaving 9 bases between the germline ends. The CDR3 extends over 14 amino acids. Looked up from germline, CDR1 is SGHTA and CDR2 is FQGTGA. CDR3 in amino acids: CASSLWASNTEAFF. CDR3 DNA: TGTGCCAGCAGCTTATGGGCCAGCAACACTGAAGCTTTCTTT.

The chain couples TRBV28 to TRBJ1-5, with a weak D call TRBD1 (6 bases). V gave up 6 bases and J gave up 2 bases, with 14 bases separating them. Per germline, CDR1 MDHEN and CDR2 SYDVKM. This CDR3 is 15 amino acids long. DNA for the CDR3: TGTGCCAGCAGGCGAGACAGGATTGGCAATCAGCCCCAGCATTTT. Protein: CASRRDRIGNQPQHF. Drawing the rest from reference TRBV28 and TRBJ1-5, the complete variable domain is DVKVTQSSRYLVKRTGEKVFLECVQDMDHENMFWYRQDPGLGLRLIYFSYDVKMKEKGDIPEGYSVSREKKERFSLILESASTNQTSMYLCASRRDRIGNQPQHFGDGTRLSIL.

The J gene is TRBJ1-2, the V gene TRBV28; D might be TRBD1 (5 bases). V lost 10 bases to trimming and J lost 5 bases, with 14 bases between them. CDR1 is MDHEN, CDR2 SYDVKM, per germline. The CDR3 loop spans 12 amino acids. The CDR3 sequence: CATHGGGYGYTF. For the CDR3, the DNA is TGTGCCACCCACGGCGGGGGTTATGGCTACACCTTC.

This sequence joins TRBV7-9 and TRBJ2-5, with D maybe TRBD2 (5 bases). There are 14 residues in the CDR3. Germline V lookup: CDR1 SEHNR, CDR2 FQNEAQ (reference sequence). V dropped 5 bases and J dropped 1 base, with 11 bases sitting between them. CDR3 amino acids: CASSLRTGQETQYF. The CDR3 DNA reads TGTGCCAGCAGCCTCCGGACTGGCCAAGAGACCCAGTACTTC.

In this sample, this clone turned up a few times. This CDR3 is CASSTGQMNTEAFF. The CDR3, as DNA: TGTGCCAGCAGTACCGGACAGATGAACACTGAAGCTTTCTTT. J is TRBJ1-1 and V is TRBV6-5, with D possibly being TRBD1 (6 bases). Germline loops: CDR1 MNHEY, CDR2 SVGAGI. This CDR3 region has 14 residues. V lost 5 bases, J lost 0 bases, and 10 bases lay in between.

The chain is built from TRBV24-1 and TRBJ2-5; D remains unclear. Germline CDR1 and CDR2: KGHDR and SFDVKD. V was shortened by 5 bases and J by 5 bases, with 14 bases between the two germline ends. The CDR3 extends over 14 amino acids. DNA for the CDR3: TGTGCCACCAGTGGTGTTCCGGGTGTGGAGACCCAGTACTTC. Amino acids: CATSGVPGVETQYF.